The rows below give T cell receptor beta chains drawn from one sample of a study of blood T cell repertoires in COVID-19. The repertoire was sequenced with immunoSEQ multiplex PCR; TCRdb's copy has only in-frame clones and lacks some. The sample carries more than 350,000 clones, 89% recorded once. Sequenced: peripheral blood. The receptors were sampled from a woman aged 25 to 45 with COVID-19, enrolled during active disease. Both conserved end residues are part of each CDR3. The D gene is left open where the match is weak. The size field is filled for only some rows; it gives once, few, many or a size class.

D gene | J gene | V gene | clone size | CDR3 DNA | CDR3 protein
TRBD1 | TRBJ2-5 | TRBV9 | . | TGTGCCAGCAGCGGACAGGGGAGGGAGACCCAGTACTTC | CASSGQGRETQYF
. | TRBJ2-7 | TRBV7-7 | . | TGTGCTAGCAGCTTAGCGCTGGGGCCCTCCTACGAGCAGTACTTC | CASSLALGPSYEQYF
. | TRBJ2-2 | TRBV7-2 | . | TGTGCCAGCAGCTTCGGGGGGAACACCGGGGAGCTGTTTTTT | CASSFGGNTGELFF
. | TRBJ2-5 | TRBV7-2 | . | TGTGCCAGCAGCTTAGCACGGGGGTGGGAGACCCAGTACTTC | CASSLARGWETQYF
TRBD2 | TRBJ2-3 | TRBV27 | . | TGTGCCAGCAGTCGGTCCCGACTAGCCCAAACCCCAGATACGCAGTATTTT | CASSRSRLAQTPDTQYF
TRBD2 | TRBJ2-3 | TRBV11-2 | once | TGTGCCAGCAGCTTATTTAGCGGGGGGGCCACAGATACGCAGTATTTT | CASSLFSGGATDTQYF
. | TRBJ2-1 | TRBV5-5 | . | TGTGCCAGCAGCTATGCGGGGGCCTCTACCTACAATGAGCAGTTCTTC | CASSYAGASTYNEQFF
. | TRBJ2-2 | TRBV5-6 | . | TGTGCCAGCAGCTTGGGTAGGGGATACACCGGGGAGCTGTTTTTT | CASSLGRGYTGELFF
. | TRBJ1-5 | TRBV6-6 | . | TGTGCCAGCAGTTACATGAGTGGCAATCAGCCCCAGCATTTT | CASSYMSGNQPQHF
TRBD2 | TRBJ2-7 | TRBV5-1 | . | TGCGCCAGCAGGGCGGGACTAGCGGCAAGCTCCTACGAGCAGTACTTC | CASRAGLAASSYEQYF
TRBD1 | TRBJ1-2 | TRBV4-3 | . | TGCGCCAGCAGCCAAGACCCCCCAGGGGGCGCCTCCTATGGCTACACCTTC | CASSQDPPGGASYGYTF
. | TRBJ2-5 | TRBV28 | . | TGTGCCAGCAGTTTTGGCTACCAAGAGACCCAGTACTTC | CASSFGYQETQYF
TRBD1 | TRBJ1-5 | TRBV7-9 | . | TGTGCCAGCAGCTCCCAGGGGGCTGGCAATCAGCCCCAGCATTTT | CASSSQGAGNQPQHF
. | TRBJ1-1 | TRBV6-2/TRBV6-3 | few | TGTGCCAGCAGTTCGGGTCGGTACACTGAAGCTTTCTTT | CASSSGRYTEAFF
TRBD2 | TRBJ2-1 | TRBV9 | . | TGTGCCAGCAGCGTAGGGGACTACCGACTCAACTACAATGAGCAGTTCTTC | CASSVGDYRLNYNEQFF
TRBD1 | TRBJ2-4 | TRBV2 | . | TGTGCCAGCACCCCGGGGGACAGGGGATTAGCCAAAAACATTCAGTACTTC | CASTPGDRGLAKNIQYF
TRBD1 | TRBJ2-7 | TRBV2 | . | TGTGCCAGCACCCGCCAGTCAGGGGGGCAGTACTTC | CASTRQSGGQYF
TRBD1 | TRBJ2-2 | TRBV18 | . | TGTGCCAGCTCACCTCTCGGACAGGGGGCCACCGGGGAGCTGTTTTTT | CASSPLGQGATGELFF
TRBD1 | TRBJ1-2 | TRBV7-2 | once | TGTGCCAGCAGCTTAACCGACAGGGACCCAGCTAACTATGGCTACACCTTC | CASSLTDRDPANYGYTF
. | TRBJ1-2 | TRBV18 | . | TGTGCCAGCTCACCCCCGACAGAAAGCTATGGCTACACCTTC | CASSPPTESYGYTF
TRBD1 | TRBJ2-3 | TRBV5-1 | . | TGCGCCAGCAGCTTGGGACAGGGGGGAGGCACAGATACGCAGTATTTT | CASSLGQGGGTDTQYF
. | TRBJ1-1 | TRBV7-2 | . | TGTGCCAGCAGCTTAAACGGGGAATACACTGAAGCTTTCTTT | CASSLNGEYTEAFF
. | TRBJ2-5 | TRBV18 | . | TGTGCCAGCTCACCAGGGCAGGCCCGATCGAGCCAGTACTTC | CASSPGQARSSQYF
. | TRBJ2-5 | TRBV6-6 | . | TGTGCCAGCTCTACCGCGGGCAGGGGCCAAGAGACCCAGTACTTC | CASSTAGRGQETQYF
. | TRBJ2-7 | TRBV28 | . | TGTGCCAGCAGTTTGGCAGGGGGGAGGTACGAGCAGTACTTC | CASSLAGGRYEQYF
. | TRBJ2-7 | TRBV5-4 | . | TGTGCCAGCAGCTTGAGAGGGGGTGTGGGCTGGTACTTC | CASSLRGGVGWYF
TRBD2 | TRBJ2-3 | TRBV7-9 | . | TGTGCCAGCAGCTCCGCCGGGACTAGCGGAAGTACAAGCACAGATACGCAGTATTTT | CASSSAGTSGSTSTDTQYF
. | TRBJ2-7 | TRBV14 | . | TGTGCCAGCAGCCTCGGCGGATCCTACGAGCAGTACTTC | CASSLGGSYEQYF